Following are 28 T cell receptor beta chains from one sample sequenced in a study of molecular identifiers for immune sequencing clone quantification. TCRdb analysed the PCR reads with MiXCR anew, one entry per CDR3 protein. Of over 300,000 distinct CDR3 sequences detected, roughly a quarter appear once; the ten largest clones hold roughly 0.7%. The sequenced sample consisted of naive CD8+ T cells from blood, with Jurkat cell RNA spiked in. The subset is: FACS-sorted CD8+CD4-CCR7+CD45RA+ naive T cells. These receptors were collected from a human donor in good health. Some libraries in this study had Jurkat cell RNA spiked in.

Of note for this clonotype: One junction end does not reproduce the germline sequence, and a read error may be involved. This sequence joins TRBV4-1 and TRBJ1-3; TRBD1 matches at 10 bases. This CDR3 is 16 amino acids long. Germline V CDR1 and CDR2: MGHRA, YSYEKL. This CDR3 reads CASSQYGTGAGDTIYF. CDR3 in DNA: TGCGCCAGCAGCCAGTACGGGACAGGGGCTGGAGACACCATATATTTC.

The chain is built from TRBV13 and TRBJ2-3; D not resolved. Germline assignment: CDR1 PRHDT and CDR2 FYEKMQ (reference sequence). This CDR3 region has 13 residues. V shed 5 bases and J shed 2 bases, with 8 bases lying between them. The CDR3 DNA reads TGTGCCAGCAGCACACAACTCACAGATACGCAGTATTTT. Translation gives CASSTQLTDTQYF.

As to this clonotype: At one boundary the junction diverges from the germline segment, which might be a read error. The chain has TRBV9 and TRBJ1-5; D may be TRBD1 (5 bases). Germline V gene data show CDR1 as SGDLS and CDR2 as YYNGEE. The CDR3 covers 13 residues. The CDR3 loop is CASSVEGAPPPHF. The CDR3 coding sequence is TGTGCCAGCAGCGTAGAAGGGGCTCCGCCCCCGCATTTT.

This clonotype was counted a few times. The CDR3 DNA follows: TGTGCCAGCAGTATCGGGACAGAGGTCCGGGAGCTGTTTTTT. Translation: CASSIGTEVRELFF. This chain links TRBV27 with TRBJ2-2, with 7 bases identical to TRBD1. With V trimmed by 5 bases and J by 9 bases, 9 bases remained unmatched. The CDR3 runs to 14 residues. Germline-derived CDR1 and CDR2 are MNHEY and SMNVEV (reference sequence).

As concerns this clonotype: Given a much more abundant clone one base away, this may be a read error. DNA for the CDR3: TGTGCCAGCAGTACGGACGTGTTCGGGGACTATGGCTACACCTTC. Protein product: CASSTDVFGDYGYTF. The chain couples TRBV12-3 or TRBV12-4 to TRBJ1-2; D unclear. The CDR3 runs to 15 residues. V lost 5 bases and J lost 3, with 16 bases in between.

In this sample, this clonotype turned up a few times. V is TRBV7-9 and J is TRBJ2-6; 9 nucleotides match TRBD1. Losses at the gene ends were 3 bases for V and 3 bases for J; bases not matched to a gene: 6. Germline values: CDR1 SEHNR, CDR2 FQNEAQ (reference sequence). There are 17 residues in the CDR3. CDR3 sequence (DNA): TGTGCCAGCAGCTTTTGGACAGGGGTTTATGGGGCCAACGTCCTGACTTTC. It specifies CASSFWTGVYGANVLTF.

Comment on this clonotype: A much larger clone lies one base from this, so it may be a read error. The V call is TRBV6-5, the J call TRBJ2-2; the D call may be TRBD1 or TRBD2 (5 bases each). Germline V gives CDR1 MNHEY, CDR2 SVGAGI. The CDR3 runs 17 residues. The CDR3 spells CASTLGQVSIETGELLF. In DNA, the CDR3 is TGTGCCAGCACCCTGGGGCAGGTGTCGATCGAAACCGGGGAGCTGTTATTT.

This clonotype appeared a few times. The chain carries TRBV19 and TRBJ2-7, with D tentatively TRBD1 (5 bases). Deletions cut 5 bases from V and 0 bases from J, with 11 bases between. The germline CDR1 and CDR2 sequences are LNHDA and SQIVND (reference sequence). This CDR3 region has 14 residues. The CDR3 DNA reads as TGTGCCAGTAGTTCCACAGGAAACTCCTACGAGCAGTACTTC. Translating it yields CASSSTGNSYEQYF.

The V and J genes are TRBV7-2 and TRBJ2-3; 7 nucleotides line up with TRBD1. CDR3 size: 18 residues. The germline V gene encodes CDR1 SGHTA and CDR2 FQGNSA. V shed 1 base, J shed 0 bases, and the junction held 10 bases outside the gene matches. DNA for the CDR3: TGTGCCAGCAGCTTAGGAGGGGGCGATGGGGGTAGCACAGATACGCAGTATTTT. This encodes CASSLGGGDGGSTDTQYF.

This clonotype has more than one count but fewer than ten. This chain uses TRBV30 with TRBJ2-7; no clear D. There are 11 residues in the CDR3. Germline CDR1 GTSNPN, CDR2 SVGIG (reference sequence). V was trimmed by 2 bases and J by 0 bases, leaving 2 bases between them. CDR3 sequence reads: CAWSTSYEQYF. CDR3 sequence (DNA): TGTGCCTGGAGTACCTCCTACGAGCAGTACTTC.

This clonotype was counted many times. The CDR3, as DNA: TGTGCCAGCAGCTTAAGGTGGACAGGGGATGAAGCTTTCTTT. Its translation is CASSLRWTGDEAFF. V gene TRBV7-9 combines with J gene TRBJ1-1; TRBD1 matches at 9 bases. Per the germline V gene, CDR1 is SEHNR and CDR2 is FQNEAQ (reference sequence). This CDR3 contains 14 residues. With V trimmed by 2 bases and J by 7 bases, 5 bases remained unmatched.

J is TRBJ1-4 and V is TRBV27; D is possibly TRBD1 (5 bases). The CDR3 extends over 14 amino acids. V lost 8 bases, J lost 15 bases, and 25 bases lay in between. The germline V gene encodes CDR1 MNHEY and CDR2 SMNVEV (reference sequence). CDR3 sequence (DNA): TGTGCCAGCGCCATTTCTTCGGGGGGAGGGTGGTTGTTTTTT. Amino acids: CASAISSGGGWLFF.

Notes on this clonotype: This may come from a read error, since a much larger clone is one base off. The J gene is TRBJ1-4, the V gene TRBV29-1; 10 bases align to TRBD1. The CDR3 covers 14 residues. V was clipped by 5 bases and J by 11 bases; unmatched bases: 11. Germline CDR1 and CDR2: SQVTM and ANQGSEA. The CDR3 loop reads CSVMLLGQGIKLFF. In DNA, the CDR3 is TGCAGCGTTATGCTCCTGGGACAGGGGATTAAACTGTTTTTT.

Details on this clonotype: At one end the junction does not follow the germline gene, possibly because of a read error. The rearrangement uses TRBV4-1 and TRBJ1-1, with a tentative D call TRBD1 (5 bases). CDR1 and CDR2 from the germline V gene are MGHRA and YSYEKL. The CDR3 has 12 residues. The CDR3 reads CASSHPGDEALF. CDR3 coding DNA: TGCGCCAGCAGCCACCCGGGGGATGAAGCTCTCTTT.

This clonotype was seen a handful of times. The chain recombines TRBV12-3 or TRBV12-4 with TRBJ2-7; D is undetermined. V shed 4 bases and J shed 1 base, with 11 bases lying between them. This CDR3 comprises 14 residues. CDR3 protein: CASSSLSLSYEQYF. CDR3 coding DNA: TGTGCCAGCAGTTCCTTATCTCTATCCTACGAGCAGTACTTC.

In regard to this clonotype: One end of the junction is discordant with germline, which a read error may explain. In nucleotides, the CDR3 is TGTGCCAGCAGCTTGTTAGGAGGGACAGGGCAGCATGAAAAACCGTTTTTT. Encoded protein: CASSLLGGTGQHEKPFF. J is TRBJ1-4 and V is TRBV5-3, with 9 bases fitting TRBD1. TRBV5-3 has ORF status, its function being uncertain. CDR3 length equals 17 residues.

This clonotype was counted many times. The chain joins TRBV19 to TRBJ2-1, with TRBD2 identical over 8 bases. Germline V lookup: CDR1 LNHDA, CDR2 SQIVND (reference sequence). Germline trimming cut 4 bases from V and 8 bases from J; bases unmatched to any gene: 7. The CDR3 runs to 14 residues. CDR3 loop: CASSNPAGVDEQFF. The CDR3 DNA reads TGTGCCAGTAGTAACCCAGCGGGGGTTGATGAGCAGTTCTTC. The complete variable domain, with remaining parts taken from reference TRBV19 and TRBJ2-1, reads DGGITQSPKYLFRKEGQNVTLSCEQNLNHDAMYWYRQDPGQGLRLIYYSQIVNDFQKGDIAEGYSVSREKKESFPLTVTSAQKNPTAFYLCASSNPAGVDEQFFGPGTRLTVL.

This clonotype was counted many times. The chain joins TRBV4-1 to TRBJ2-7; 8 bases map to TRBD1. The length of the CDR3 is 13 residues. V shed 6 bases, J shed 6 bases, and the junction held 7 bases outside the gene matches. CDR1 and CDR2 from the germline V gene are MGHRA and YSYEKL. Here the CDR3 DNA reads TGCGCCAGCAGAGGACAGGGAGGATCCGAGCAGTACTTC. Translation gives CASRGQGGSEQYF.

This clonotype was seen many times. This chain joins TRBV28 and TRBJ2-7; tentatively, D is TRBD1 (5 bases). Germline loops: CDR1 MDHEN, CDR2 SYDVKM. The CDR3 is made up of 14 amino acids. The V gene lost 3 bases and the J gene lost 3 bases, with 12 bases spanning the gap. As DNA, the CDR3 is TGTGCCAGCAGTTTCGGCAGGGTCCTCTACGAGCAGTACTTC. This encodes CASSFGRVLYEQYF.

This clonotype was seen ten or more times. CDR3 protein: CAWNPNTEAFF. In DNA form, the CDR3 reads TGTGCCTGGAACCCGAACACTGAAGCTTTCTTT. The chain employs TRBV30 and TRBJ1-1, with D unresolved. Germline V lookup: CDR1 GTSNPN, CDR2 SVGIG (reference sequence). The CDR3 consists of 11 residues. The V gene lost 4 bases and the J gene lost 1 base, with 4 bases spanning the gap. The complete variable domain, with remaining parts taken from reference TRBV30 and TRBJ1-1, reads SQTIHQWPATLVQPVGSPLSLECTVEGTSNPNLYWYRQAAGRGLQLLFYSVGIGQISSEVPQNLSASRPQDRQFILSSKKLLLSDSGFYLCAWNPNTEAFFGQGTRLTVV.

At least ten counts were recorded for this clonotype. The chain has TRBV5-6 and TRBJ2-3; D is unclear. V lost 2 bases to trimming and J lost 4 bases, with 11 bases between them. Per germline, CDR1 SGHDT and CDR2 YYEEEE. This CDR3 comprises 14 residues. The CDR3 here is CASSFGRRSDTQYF. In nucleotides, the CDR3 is TGTGCCAGCAGCTTTGGGCGGAGATCAGATACGCAGTATTTT.

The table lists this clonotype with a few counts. The CDR3 sequence is CASSLDKFTDTQYF. DNA for the CDR3: TGTGCCAGCAGCTTAGACAAATTCACAGATACGCAGTATTTT. The V call is TRBV7-3, the J call TRBJ2-3, with D uncertain. The V and J ends lost 2 bases and 2 bases respectively, with 8 bases between them. The CDR3 runs to 14 residues. The germline V gene has CDR1 SGHTA and CDR2 FQGTGA.

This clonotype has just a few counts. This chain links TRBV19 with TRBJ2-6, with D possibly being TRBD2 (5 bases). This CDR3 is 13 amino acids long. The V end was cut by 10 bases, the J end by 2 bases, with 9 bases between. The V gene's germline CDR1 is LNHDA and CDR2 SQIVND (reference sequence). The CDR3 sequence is CATLGAGANVLTF. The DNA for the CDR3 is TGTGCCACCCTGGGAGCTGGGGCCAACGTCCTGACTTTC. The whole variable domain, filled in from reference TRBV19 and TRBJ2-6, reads DGGITQSPKYLFRKEGQNVTLSCEQNLNHDAMYWYRQDPGQGLRLIYYSQIVNDFQKGDIAEGYSVSREKKESFPLTVTSAQKNPTAFYLCATLGAGANVLTFGAGSRLTVL.

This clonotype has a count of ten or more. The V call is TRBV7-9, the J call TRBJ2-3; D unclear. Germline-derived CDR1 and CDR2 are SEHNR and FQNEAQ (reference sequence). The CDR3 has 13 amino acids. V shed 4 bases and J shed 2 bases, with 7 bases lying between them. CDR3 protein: CASSSGNTDTQYF. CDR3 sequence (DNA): TGTGCCAGCAGCTCAGGCAACACAGATACGCAGTATTTT. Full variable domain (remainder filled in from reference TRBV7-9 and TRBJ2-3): DTGVSQNPRHKITKRGQNVTFRCDPISEHNRLYWYRQTLGQGPEFLTYFQNEAQLEKSRLLSDRFSAERPKGSFSTLEIQRTEQGDSAMYLCASSSGNTDTQYFGPGTRLTVL.

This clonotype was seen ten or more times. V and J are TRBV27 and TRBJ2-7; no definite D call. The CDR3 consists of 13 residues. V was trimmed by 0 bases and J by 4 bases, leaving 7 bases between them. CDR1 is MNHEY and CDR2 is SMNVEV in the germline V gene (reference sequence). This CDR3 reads CASSLSPAYEQYF. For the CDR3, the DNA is TGTGCCAGCAGTTTATCCCCCGCGTACGAGCAGTACTTC.

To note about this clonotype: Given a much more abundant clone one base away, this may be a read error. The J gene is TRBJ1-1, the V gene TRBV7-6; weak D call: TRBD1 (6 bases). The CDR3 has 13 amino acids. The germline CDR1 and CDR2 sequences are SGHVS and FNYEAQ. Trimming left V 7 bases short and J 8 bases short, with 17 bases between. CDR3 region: CASTSPAGTEAFF. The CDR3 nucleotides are TGTGCCAGCACCTCACCGGCCGGGACAGAAGCTTTCTTT.

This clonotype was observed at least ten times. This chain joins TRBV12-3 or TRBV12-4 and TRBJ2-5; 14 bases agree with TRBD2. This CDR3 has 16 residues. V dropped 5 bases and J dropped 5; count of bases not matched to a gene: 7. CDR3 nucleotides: TGTGCCAGCAGTACCGGGACTAGCGGGAGTCTGGAGACCCAGTACTTC. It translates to CASSTGTSGSLETQYF.

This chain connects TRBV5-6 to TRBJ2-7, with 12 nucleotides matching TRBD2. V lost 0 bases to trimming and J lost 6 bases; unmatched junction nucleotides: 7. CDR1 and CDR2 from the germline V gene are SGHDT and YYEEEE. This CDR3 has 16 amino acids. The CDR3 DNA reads TGTGCCAGCAGCTTGGGACTAGCGGGGGCGCGCCTCGAGCAGTACTTC. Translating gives CASSLGLAGARLEQYF.